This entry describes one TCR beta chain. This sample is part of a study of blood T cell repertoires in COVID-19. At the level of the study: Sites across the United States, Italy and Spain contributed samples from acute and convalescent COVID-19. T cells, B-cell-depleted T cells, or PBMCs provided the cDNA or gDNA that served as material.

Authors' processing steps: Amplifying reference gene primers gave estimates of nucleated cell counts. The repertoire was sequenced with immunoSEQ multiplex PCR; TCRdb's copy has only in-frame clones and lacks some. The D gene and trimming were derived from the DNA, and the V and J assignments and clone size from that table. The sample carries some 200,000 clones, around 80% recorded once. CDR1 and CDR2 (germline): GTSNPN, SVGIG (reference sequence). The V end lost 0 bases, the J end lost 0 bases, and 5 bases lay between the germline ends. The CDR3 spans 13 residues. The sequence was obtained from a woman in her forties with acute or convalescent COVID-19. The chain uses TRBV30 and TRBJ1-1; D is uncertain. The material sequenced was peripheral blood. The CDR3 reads CAWSVGLNTEAFF. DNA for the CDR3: TGTGCCTGGAGTGTTGGGCTGAACACTGAAGCTTTCTTT.